These T cell receptor beta chains were read from a single sample in a study of T cells after yellow fever vaccination. TCRdb redid the calling of the 5' RACE reads with MiXCR, one entry per CDR3 protein. The sample records about 330,000 distinct CDR3 sequences, 8% to 9.5% being singletons. Sequencing was performed on PBMCs, taken 45 days after the first yellow fever vaccination. The receptors here all came from a man aged 18 to 29 who received the YFV17D yellow fever vaccine. The CDR3 runs from the conserved cysteine through the conserved F or W. The D gene is left open where the match is weak. Rows may omit the clone size; those that give it use once, few, many or a size class.

j_call clone_size v_call d_call cdr3_aa cdr3_nt
TRBJ2-1 many TRBV5-1 TRBD1 CASSSGQGNEQFF TGCGCCAGCAGCTCTGGACAGGGCAATGAGCAGTTCTTC
TRBJ1-1 many TRBV5-6 - CASSLAPGRWHTEAFF TGTGCCAGCAGCTTGGCCCCTGGCAGGTGGCACACTGAAGCTTTCTTT
TRBJ1-6 - TRBV12-3/TRBV12-4 TRBD1 CASSSRDRIHSPLHF TGTGCCAGCAGTTCCCGGGACAGAATTCATTCACCCCTCCACTTT
TRBJ1-1 - TRBV6-1 TRBD1 CASSRQGPGITEAFF TGTGCCAGCAGCCGACAGGGGCCCGGGATCACTGAAGCTTTCTTT
TRBJ1-4 - TRBV29-1 TRBD1 CSVGDRGTANEKLFF TGCAGCGTCGGGGACCGGGGGACAGCTAATGAAAAACTGTTTTTT
TRBJ1-6 - TRBV18 TRBD1 CASSPGAGGRDSPLHF TGTGCCAGCTCACCTGGGGCAGGGGGTCGGGATTCACCCCTCCACTTT
TRBJ2-7 many TRBV7-2 - CASSLDRAYEQYF TGTGCCAGCAGCTTAGACAGGGCCTACGAGCAGTACTTC
TRBJ2-5 - TRBV4-1 TRBD2 CASSPVGGGEQETQYF TGCGCCAGCAGCCCTGTGGGTGGGGGGGAACAAGAGACCCAGTACTTC
TRBJ2-3 few TRBV5-1 - CASSPGTSYPTDTQYF TGCGCCAGCAGCCCCGGGACTTCCTACCCCACAGATACGCAGTATTTT
TRBJ2-2 few TRBV6-5 - CASSYLKANTGELFF TGTGCCAGCAGTTACTTAAAGGCGAACACCGGGGAGCTGTTTTTT
TRBJ1-5 - TRBV28 - CASSQTGLLQHF TGTGCCAGCAGTCAAACAGGGTTGCTCCAGCATTTT
TRBJ2-5 - TRBV7-2 - CASSLGRHGTPFFDF TGTGCCAGCAGCTTAGGTCGACACGGGACACCTTTTTTTGACTTC
TRBJ2-7 - TRBV30 TRBD2 CAWSSGTTYEQYF TGTGCCTGGAGTTCCGGGACTACGTACGAGCAGTACTTC
TRBJ2-1 few TRBV11-2 - CASSLRADSSYNEQFF TGTGCCAGCAGCTTAAGGGCGGATAGCTCCTACAATGAGCAGTTCTTC
TRBJ2-3 - TRBV2 TRBD2 CASRKLAGVTDTQYF TGTGCCAGCAGGAAACTAGCGGGGGTAACAGATACGCAGTATTTT
TRBJ2-1 many TRBV4-1 - CASSQEDSLSYNEQFF TGCGCCAGCAGCCAAGAAGACAGCCTATCCTACAATGAGCAGTTCTTC
TRBJ1-4 - TRBV20-1 TRBD1 CSAREPGGSGEKLFF TGCAGTGCTAGAGAGCCAGGGGGATCCGGTGAAAAACTGTTTTTT
TRBJ2-3 few TRBV20-1 - CSGGGGTDTQYF TGCAGTGGGGGCGGGGGCACAGATACGCAGTATTTT